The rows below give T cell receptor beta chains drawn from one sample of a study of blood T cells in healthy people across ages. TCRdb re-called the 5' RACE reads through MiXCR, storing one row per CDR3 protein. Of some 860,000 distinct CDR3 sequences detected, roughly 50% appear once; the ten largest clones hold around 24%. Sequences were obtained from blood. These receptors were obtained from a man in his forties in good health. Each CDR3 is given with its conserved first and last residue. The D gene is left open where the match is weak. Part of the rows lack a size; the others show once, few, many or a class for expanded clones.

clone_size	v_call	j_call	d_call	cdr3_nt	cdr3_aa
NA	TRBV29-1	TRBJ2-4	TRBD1	TGCAGCTCGCGGACAGGGAAAAACATTCAGTACTTC	CSSRTGKNIQYF
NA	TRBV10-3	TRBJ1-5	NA	TGTGCCATCGGTCCGGGACTGATGAATCAGCCCCAGCATTTT	CAIGPGLMNQPQHF
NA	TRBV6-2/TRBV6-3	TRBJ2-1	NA	TGTGCCAGCAGTCGTCCCGGGGCGGGACACAATGAGCAGTTCTTC	CASSRPGAGHNEQFF
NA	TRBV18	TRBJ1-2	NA	TGTGCCAGCTCACCATTAGGAGATGGCTACACCTTC	CASSPLGDGYTF
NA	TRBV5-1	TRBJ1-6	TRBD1	TGCGCCAGCAGCGAAAGACAGGGCTATAATTCACCCCTCCACTTT	CASSERQGYNSPLHF
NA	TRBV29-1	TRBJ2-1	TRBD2	TGCAGCGTTGACCGGACTAGCGGGGGGTGGAATGAGCAGTTCTTC	CSVDRTSGGWNEQFF
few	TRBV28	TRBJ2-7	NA	TGTGCCAGCAGTTACCTAGGGATCGGGGGTCTGTTCGAGCAGTACTTC	CASSYLGIGGLFEQYF
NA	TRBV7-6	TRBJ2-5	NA	TGTGCCAGCAGCCAGAGGGAACAAGAGACCCAGTACTTC	CASSQREQETQYF
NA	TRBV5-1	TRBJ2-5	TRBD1	TGCGCCAGCAGCCCGGGACAGGGGGCCGAGATGAAAGAGACCCAGTACTTC	CASSPGQGAEMKETQYF
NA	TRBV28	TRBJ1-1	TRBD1	TGTGCCAGCAGTTTATTGGGACAGGGGTTAAGGACTGAAGCTTTCTTT	CASSLLGQGLRTEAFF
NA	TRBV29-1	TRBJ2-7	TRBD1	TGCAGCGTAGAACCGGGACAGGGCGTGCAGTACTTC	CSVEPGQGVQYF
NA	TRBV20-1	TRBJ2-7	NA	TGCAGTGCTAGAGATGGGGAATTGAAGCAGTACTTC	CSARDGELKQYF
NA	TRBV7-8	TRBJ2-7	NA	TGTGCCAGCGTGGGGACGGATTCCTACGAGCAGTACTTC	CASVGTDSYEQYF
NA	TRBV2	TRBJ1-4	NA	TGTGCCACCGATCTAGATTCAGGGGAAAAACTGTTTTTT	CATDLDSGEKLFF
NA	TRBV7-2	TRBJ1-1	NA	TGTGCCAGCAGCTCCGCTCCAATGCTTGGCACTGAAGCTTTCTTT	CASSSAPMLGTEAFF
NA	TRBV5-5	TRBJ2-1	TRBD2	TGTGCCAGCAGCTCCCAGACTAGCGGGAGGACGCGATATACCAATGAGCAGTTCTTC	CASSSQTSGRTRYTNEQFF
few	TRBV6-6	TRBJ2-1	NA	TGTGCCAGCAGTTCGACAGCTAGGCAGTTCTTC	CASSSTARQFF
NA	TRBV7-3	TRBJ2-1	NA	TGTGCCAGCAGCTTATTCCCGTCGGGGAATGAGCAGTTCTTC	CASSLFPSGNEQFF
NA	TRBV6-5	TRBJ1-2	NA	TGTGCCAGCAGTTCAGCCAAAGGACAGTACTATGGCTACACCTTC	CASSSAKGQYYGYTF
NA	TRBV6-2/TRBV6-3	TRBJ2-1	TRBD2	TGTGCCAGCAGTTGGACTAGCGGGACCTACAATGAGCAGTTCTTC	CASSWTSGTYNEQFF
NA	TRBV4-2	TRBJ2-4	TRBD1	TGTGCCAGCGGCCAAGCCCTACAGGGGGTATCCAAAAACATTCAGTACTTC	CASGQALQGVSKNIQYF
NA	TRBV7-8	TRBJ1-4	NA	TGTGCCAGCGGACTATCAACGGGGTGGCAAAGGGAAAAACTGTTTTTT	CASGLSTGWQREKLFF
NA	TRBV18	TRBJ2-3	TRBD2	TGTGCCAGCTCACCACCTCCGGGACTAGTGGGAGATACGCAGTATTTT	CASSPPPGLVGDTQYF
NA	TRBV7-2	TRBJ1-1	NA	TGTGCCAGCAGCTTTGGTGGGAGGGGGAGTGGAGCTTTCTTT	CASSFGGRGSGAFF
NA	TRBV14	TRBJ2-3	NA	TGTGCCAGCAGCCAACTTCTTGACAGCCTACGGGCAGATACGCAGTATTTT	CASSQLLDSLRADTQYF
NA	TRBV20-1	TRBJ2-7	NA	TGCAGTGCTAGCAAGGGATTACCCTCCTACGAGCAGTACTTC	CSASKGLPSYEQYF
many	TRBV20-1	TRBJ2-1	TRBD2	TGCAGTGCTGGGACCCTAGCGGGTTGGAACAATGAGCAGTTCTTC	CSAGTLAGWNNEQFF
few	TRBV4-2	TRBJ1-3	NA	TGTGCCAGCAGCCAAGATAGGGCAGGAGCCATATATTTT	CASSQDRAGAIYF
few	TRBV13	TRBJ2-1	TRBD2	TGTGCCAGCAGCCGTAGCGGGAGTTGGTACTACAATGAGCAGTTCTTC	CASSRSGSWYYNEQFF
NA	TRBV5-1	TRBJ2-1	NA	TGCGCCAGCAGCTTGGTAGGGCAGAACTCCTACAATGAGCAGTTCTTC	CASSLVGQNSYNEQFF
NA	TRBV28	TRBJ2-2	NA	TGTGCCAGCAGTCCCCCGGTTCCAAGGGGTTCCGGGGAGCTGTTTTTT	CASSPPVPRGSGELFF
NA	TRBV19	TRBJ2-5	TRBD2	TGTGCCAGTATGGTCGGGGGGGCTCAAGAGACCCAGTACTTC	CASMVGGAQETQYF